The 2 T cell receptor beta chains below all came from one sample that was sequenced in a study of beta chain features in type 1 diabetes. The authors reverse transcribed all of the isolated RNA, so sequencing captured expressed TCRB transcripts. TCRdb keeps only in-frame clones here, not all; method: immunoSEQ multiplex PCR. The data show 450,000 to 550,000 clones, approximately 28% seen once. The sample comprised naive CD4+ T cells from blood. Receptors originate from a man between 18 and 29 years old in good health.

For this clone: Relative to the germline gene, one junction end is altered; a read error may explain this. The V call is TRBV4-1, the J call TRBJ2-1; the D gene is possibly TRBD2 (6 bases). Germline loops: CDR1 MGHRA, CDR2 YSYEKL. The CDR3 runs to 17 residues. The CDR3 is CASRQVAVGRVNNEQFF. For the CDR3, the DNA is TGCGCCAGCAGGCAAGTAGCGGTAGGGCGGGTCAACAATGAGCAGTTCTTC.

The chain uses TRBV29-1 and TRBJ2-1; unclear D gene. The V gene lost 4 bases and the J gene lost 7 bases, with 5 bases spanning the gap. This CDR3 is 10 amino acids long. Germline loops: CDR1 SQVTM, CDR2 ANQGSEA. The CDR3: CSVVGNEQFF. CDR3 DNA sequence: TGCAGCGTTGTGGGGAATGAGCAGTTCTTC.